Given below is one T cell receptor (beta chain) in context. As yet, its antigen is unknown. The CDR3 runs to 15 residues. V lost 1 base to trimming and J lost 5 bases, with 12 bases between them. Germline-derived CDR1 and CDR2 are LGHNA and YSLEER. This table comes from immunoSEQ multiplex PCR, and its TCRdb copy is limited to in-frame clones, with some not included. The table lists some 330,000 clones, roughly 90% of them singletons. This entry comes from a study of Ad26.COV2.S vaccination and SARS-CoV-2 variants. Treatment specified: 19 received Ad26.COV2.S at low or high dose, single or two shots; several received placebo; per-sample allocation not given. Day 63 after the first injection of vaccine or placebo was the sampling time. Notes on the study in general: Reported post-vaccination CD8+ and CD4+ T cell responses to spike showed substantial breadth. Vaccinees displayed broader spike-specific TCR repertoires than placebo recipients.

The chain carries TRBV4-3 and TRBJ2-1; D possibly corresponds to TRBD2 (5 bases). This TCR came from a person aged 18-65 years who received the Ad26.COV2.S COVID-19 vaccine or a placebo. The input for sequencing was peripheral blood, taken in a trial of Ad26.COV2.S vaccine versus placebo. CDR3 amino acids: CASSQGVASNNEQFF. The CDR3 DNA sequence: TGCGCCAGCAGCCAAGGGGTAGCGAGCAACAATGAGCAGTTCTTC.